A selection of T cell receptor beta chains follows, all from one sample in a study of cytotoxic CD8 clonotypes in ibrutinib-treated CLL. Sequencing was performed with immunoSEQ multiplex PCR; in TCRdb, only in-frame clones are kept and a portion is missing. The table has 300,000 or so clones, 67% seen once. The starting material was PBMCs, obtained after 36 months of ibrutinib treatment. These receptor sequences come from a human donor with chronic lymphocytic leukemia. Each CDR3 is given with its conserved first and last residue. The D gene is left open where the match is weak. Some rows mark clone size as missing; the rest say once, few, many or name a class of expanded clone.

D gene: TRBD2; V gene: TRBV7-8; J gene: TRBJ2-2; clone size: -; CDR3 DNA: TGTGCCAGCAGCAATGCCCTAGGAGCGGGAGTGTCCGGGGAGCTGTTTTTT; CDR3 protein: CASSNALGAGVSGELFF
D gene: TRBD1; V gene: TRBV15; J gene: TRBJ2-5; clone size: -; CDR3 DNA: TGTGCCACCAGCACCGACAGGGCCCTCCAAGAGACCCAGTACTTC; CDR3 protein: CATSTDRALQETQYF
D gene: -; V gene: TRBV9; J gene: TRBJ2-3; clone size: few; CDR3 DNA: TGTGCCAGCAGAAGTGTGCAGGGGCCCTACACAGATACGCAGTATTTT; CDR3 protein: CASRSVQGPYTDTQYF
D gene: -; V gene: TRBV9; J gene: TRBJ2-3; clone size: -; CDR3 DNA: TGTGCCAGCAGCCCGGGGAGCACAGATACGCAGTATTTT; CDR3 protein: CASSPGSTDTQYF
D gene: -; V gene: TRBV29-1; J gene: TRBJ2-3; clone size: once; CDR3 DNA: TGCAGCGGGAGGTACACAGATACGCAGTATTTT; CDR3 protein: CSGRYTDTQYF
D gene: TRBD1; V gene: TRBV7-6; J gene: TRBJ2-5; clone size: -; CDR3 DNA: TGTGCCAGCAGCCACCGTAGGGGGACAGATCGAGAGACCCAGTACTTC; CDR3 protein: CASSHRRGTDRETQYF
D gene: TRBD1; V gene: TRBV4-3; J gene: TRBJ2-3; clone size: -; CDR3 DNA: TGCGCCAGCAGCCAAGATCTCCTCAGAACAGGGGGAACAGATACGCAGTATTTT; CDR3 protein: CASSQDLLRTGGTDTQYF
D gene: TRBD2; V gene: TRBV5-1; J gene: TRBJ2-2; clone size: -; CDR3 DNA: TGCGCCAGCAGCCCCTGGACTAGCGGGACCACCGGGGAGCTGTTTTTT; CDR3 protein: CASSPWTSGTTGELFF
D gene: -; V gene: TRBV2; J gene: TRBJ2-5; clone size: once; CDR3 DNA: TGTGCCACTTCAGGGGTACGGGAGACCCAGTACTTC; CDR3 protein: CATSGVRETQYF
D gene: -; V gene: TRBV15; J gene: TRBJ2-1; clone size: -; CDR3 DNA: TGTGCCACCAGCAGAGACGGGACGAGAGAGCAGTTCTTC; CDR3 protein: CATSRDGTREQFF
D gene: TRBD2; V gene: TRBV2; J gene: TRBJ2-1; clone size: -; CDR3 DNA: TGTGGGGCCCGGGGGGGGCAGTTCTTC; CDR3 protein: CGARGGQFF
D gene: -; V gene: TRBV20-1; J gene: TRBJ2-3; clone size: -; CDR3 DNA: TGCAGTGCTAGCCCGTCCCATACGCAGTATTTT; CDR3 protein: CSASPSHTQYF
D gene: TRBD1; V gene: TRBV15; J gene: TRBJ2-7; clone size: -; CDR3 DNA: TGTGCCACCCAGGACAGGTCCTCCTACGAGCAGTACTTC; CDR3 protein: CATQDRSSYEQYF
D gene: -; V gene: TRBV29-1; J gene: TRBJ2-7; clone size: -; CDR3 DNA: TGCAGCGTTGACGGAACCGGGGACGAAGACAACGAGCAGTACTTC; CDR3 protein: CSVDGTGDEDNEQYF
D gene: -; V gene: TRBV2; J gene: TRBJ1-2; clone size: -; CDR3 DNA: TGTGCCATAGCGGGCGGCTATGGCTACACCTTC; CDR3 protein: CAIAGGYGYTF
D gene: -; V gene: TRBV7-2; J gene: TRBJ2-3; clone size: few; CDR3 DNA: TGTGCCAGCGGTCCCCGCCTAGATACGCAGTATTTT; CDR3 protein: CASGPRLDTQYF
D gene: -; V gene: TRBV6-6; J gene: TRBJ1-5; clone size: -; CDR3 DNA: TGTGCCAGCAGAAAGGGACACGGTAGCAATCAGCCCCAGCATTTT; CDR3 protein: CASRKGHGSNQPQHF
D gene: -; V gene: TRBV5-8; J gene: TRBJ2-3; clone size: few; CDR3 DNA: TGTGCCAGCAGCTTCGCGACAGGCTGGAGACTTATCACAGATACGCAGTATTTT; CDR3 protein: CASSFATGWRLITDTQYF
D gene: -; V gene: TRBV4-1; J gene: TRBJ2-4; clone size: -; CDR3 DNA: TGCGCCAGCAGCCAACCAGGGAGGGGGCACATTCAGTACTTC; CDR3 protein: CASSQPGRGHIQYF
D gene: -; V gene: TRBV19; J gene: TRBJ2-1; clone size: -; CDR3 DNA: TGTGCCAGTAACCCCAGTGGTCAGCACAATGAGCAGTTCTTC; CDR3 protein: CASNPSGQHNEQFF
D gene: TRBD1; V gene: TRBV7-8; J gene: TRBJ2-7; clone size: -; CDR3 DNA: TGTGCCAGCAGCCTAACCACCGGGACAGGAAACTACTACGAGCAGTACTTC; CDR3 protein: CASSLTTGTGNYYEQYF
D gene: -; V gene: TRBV6-6; J gene: TRBJ2-3; clone size: once; CDR3 DNA: TGTGCCAGCAGCCCCGGGTTATCGTCGGGGACTGATACGCAGTATTTT; CDR3 protein: CASSPGLSSGTDTQYF
D gene: -; V gene: TRBV10-3; J gene: TRBJ1-1; clone size: -; CDR3 DNA: TGTGCCATCGGCAACACTGAAGCTTTCTTT; CDR3 protein: CAIGNTEAFF
D gene: TRBD1; V gene: TRBV5-1; J gene: TRBJ1-6; clone size: -; CDR3 DNA: TGCGCCAGCAGCTCCCAGGGGGTTATCTATAATTCACCCCTCCACTTT; CDR3 protein: CASSSQGVIYNSPLHF
D gene: TRBD1; V gene: TRBV2; J gene: TRBJ2-1; clone size: -; CDR3 DNA: TGTGCCACCCGGGACAGCCACTACAATGAGCAGTTCTTC; CDR3 protein: CATRDSHYNEQFF
D gene: -; V gene: TRBV5-6; J gene: TRBJ1-5; clone size: -; CDR3 DNA: TGTGCCAGCAGCTTGTCACCCGGGATCCACAATCAGCCCCAGCATTTT; CDR3 protein: CASSLSPGIHNQPQHF
D gene: TRBD1; V gene: TRBV18; J gene: TRBJ2-5; clone size: -; CDR3 DNA: TGTGCCAGCTCGTCCGTCCAGGGGGCAGAGACCCAGTACTTC; CDR3 protein: CASSSVQGAETQYF
D gene: -; V gene: TRBV19; J gene: TRBJ2-7; clone size: few; CDR3 DNA: TGTGCCAGTAGTACGACACCGGTGGATGGGCAGTACTTC; CDR3 protein: CASSTTPVDGQYF
D gene: -; V gene: TRBV29-1; J gene: TRBJ1-2; clone size: -; CDR3 DNA: TGCAGCGTTTCCCAGGACAAGCGAGGCTACACCTTC; CDR3 protein: CSVSQDKRGYTF
D gene: -; V gene: TRBV9; J gene: TRBJ2-2; clone size: -; CDR3 DNA: TGTGCCAGCAGCGTAGCTCGTGACTTGTCCACCGGGGAGCTGTTTTTT; CDR3 protein: CASSVARDLSTGELFF
D gene: TRBD1; V gene: TRBV29-1; J gene: TRBJ2-1; clone size: -; CDR3 DNA: TGCAGCGTTGAAACAGGGGAGCACAATGAGCAGTTCTTC; CDR3 protein: CSVETGEHNEQFF
D gene: -; V gene: TRBV28; J gene: TRBJ1-2; clone size: -; CDR3 DNA: TGTGCCAGCACCGGAGCGGGAGTGACCTATGGCTACACCTTC; CDR3 protein: CASTGAGVTYGYTF
D gene: TRBD1; V gene: TRBV7-2; J gene: TRBJ1-2; clone size: -; CDR3 DNA: TGTGCCAGCAGCTTAGGCGGACAGGGGATCCGTGGCTACACCTTC; CDR3 protein: CASSLGGQGIRGYTF
D gene: -; V gene: TRBV27; J gene: TRBJ1-5; clone size: -; CDR3 DNA: TGTGCCAGCAGTTTATTTGTTTTTCAGCCCCAGCATTTT; CDR3 protein: CASSLFVFQPQHF
D gene: TRBD2; V gene: TRBV19; J gene: TRBJ2-7; clone size: -; CDR3 DNA: TGTGCCAGTAGTCGAAGGGCGGGAGTTAAGAACTACGAGCAGTACTTC; CDR3 protein: CASSRRAGVKNYEQYF
D gene: -; V gene: TRBV20-1; J gene: TRBJ2-3; clone size: -; CDR3 DNA: TGCAGTGCCAATACAGTGGGTGGGCAGTATTTT; CDR3 protein: CSANTVGGQYF
D gene: TRBD2; V gene: TRBV6-4; J gene: TRBJ2-7; clone size: -; CDR3 DNA: TGTGCCAGCAGTACTAGCGGGAGTTGGTACGAGCAGTACTTC; CDR3 protein: CASSTSGSWYEQYF
D gene: TRBD1; V gene: TRBV29-1; J gene: TRBJ1-1; clone size: few; CDR3 DNA: TGCAGCGTGCAGAACCTACAGGGGATGAACACTGAAGCTTTCTTT; CDR3 protein: CSVQNLQGMNTEAFF
D gene: -; V gene: TRBV7-6; J gene: TRBJ1-5; clone size: once; CDR3 DNA: TGTGCCAGCAGCTCGGGAGTGGGCGGTAGCAATCAGCCCCAGCATTTT; CDR3 protein: CASSSGVGGSNQPQHF
D gene: -; V gene: TRBV18; J gene: TRBJ2-2; clone size: few; CDR3 DNA: TGTGCCAGCTCATCACCGGGACATAGGAACACCGGGGAGCTGTTTTTT; CDR3 protein: CASSSPGHRNTGELFF
D gene: -; V gene: TRBV19; J gene: TRBJ1-5; clone size: -; CDR3 DNA: TGTGCCAGTAGTGCCCCCACCAGGGCAGGGCAGCCCCAGCATTTT; CDR3 protein: CASSAPTRAGQPQHF
D gene: -; V gene: TRBV7-9; J gene: TRBJ1-2; clone size: -; CDR3 DNA: TGTGCCAGCAGGAACCGGGACATCGGGAACTATGGCTACACCTTC; CDR3 protein: CASRNRDIGNYGYTF